Shown below are 5 T cell receptor beta chains from a single sample sequenced in a study of shared clonotypes between healthy human individuals. Cells designated naive CD8 were CD45RO-negative and were positively selected for CCR7, with terminally differentiated effector memory CD45RA+ cells excluded. Using immunoSEQ multiplex PCR, the repertoire was profiled, and TCRdb retains in-frame clones only, with some absent. The table lists about 590,000 clones, nearly 97% of them singletons. Sequences were obtained from naive CD8+ T cells sorted from blood. The receptors originated from a woman in her thirties in good health.

The table lists this clone with a few counts. V usage is TRBV15 and J usage is TRBJ1-5; 8 bases match TRBD1. The CDR3 loop spans 16 amino acids. V shed 0 bases, J shed 4 bases, and the junction held 5 bases outside the gene matches. Germline lookup yields CDR1 LNHNV and CDR2 YYDKDF (reference sequence). CDR3 sequence (DNA): TGTGCCACCAGCAGAGATCGAGGGACAGGAAATCAGCCCCAGCATTTT. Its protein product is CATSRDRGTGNQPQHF.

V gene TRBV4-1 combines with J gene TRBJ2-7, with 7 positions matching TRBD1. CDR3 size: 14 residues. The J segment lost 1 base and the V segment lost 4 bases, leaving 4 bases of the junction unmatched. Germline lookup yields CDR1 MGHRA and CDR2 YSYEKL. CDR3 in DNA: TGCGCCAGCAGCCCTAGACAGGGATCCTACGAGCAGTACTTC. This encodes CASSPRQGSYEQYF.

CDR3 sequence (DNA): TGTGCCAGCGGAACACAGGGGTTTAATTCACCCCTCCACTTT. Its translation: CASGTQGFNSPLHF. V and J are TRBV27 and TRBJ1-6; TRBD1 matches at 7 bases. The CDR3 runs to 14 residues. Unmatched junction bases numbered 7, after V lost 8 bases and J lost 6 bases. CDR1 and CDR2 from the germline V gene are MNHEY and SMNVEV (reference sequence).

This rearrangement joins TRBV11-2 to TRBJ1-4; the D is unclear. V was cut by 1 base and J by 1 base, with 13 bases left in between. Germline V gene sequence: CDR1 SGHAT, CDR2 FQNNGV. The CDR3 runs to 17 residues. This CDR3 reads CASSLVPRMVTNEKLFF. The CDR3 nucleotides are TGTGCCAGCAGCTTAGTTCCCCGAATGGTAACTAATGAAAAACTGTTTTTT.

DNA of the CDR3: TGTGCCAGCATCGGGACTAGCGGGAAGGGGAGCGATGAGCAGTTCTTC. It yields the protein CASIGTSGKGSDEQFF. V and J are TRBV27 and TRBJ2-1; 13 nucleotides line up with TRBD2. Looked up from germline, CDR1 is MNHEY and CDR2 is SMNVEV (reference sequence). The CDR3 consists of 16 residues. V shed 7 bases and J 8 bases; nucleotides not matched to a gene: 11.